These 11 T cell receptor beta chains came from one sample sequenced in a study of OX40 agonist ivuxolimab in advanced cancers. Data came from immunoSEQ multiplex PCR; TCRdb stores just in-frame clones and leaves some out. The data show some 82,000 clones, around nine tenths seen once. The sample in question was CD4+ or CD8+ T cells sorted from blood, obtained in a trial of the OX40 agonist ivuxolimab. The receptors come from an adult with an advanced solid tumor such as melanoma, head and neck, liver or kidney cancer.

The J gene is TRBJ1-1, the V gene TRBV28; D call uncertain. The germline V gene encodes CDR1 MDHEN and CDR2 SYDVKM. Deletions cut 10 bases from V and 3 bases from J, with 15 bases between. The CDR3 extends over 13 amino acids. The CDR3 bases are TGTGCCACGGTGGAATCTGTGGACACTGAAGCTTTCTTT. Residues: CATVESVDTEAFF.

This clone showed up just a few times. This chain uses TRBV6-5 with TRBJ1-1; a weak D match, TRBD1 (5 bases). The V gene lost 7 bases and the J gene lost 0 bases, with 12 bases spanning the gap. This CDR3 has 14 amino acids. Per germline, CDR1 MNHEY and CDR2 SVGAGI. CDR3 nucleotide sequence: TGTGCCAGCAACCCAGACAGTGTGAACACTGAAGCTTTCTTT. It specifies CASNPDSVNTEAFF.

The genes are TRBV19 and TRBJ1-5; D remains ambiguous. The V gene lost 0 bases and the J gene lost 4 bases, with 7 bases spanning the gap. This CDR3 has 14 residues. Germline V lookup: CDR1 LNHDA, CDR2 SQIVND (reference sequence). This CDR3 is CASSIDSGNQPQHF. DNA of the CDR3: TGTGCCAGTAGTATAGATTCCGGAAATCAGCCCCAGCATTTT.

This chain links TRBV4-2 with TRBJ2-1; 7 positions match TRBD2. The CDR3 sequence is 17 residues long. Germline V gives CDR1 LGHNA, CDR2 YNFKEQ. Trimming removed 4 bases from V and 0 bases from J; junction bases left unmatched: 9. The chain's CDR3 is CASSPRYGGSSYNEQFF. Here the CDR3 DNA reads TGTGCCAGCAGCCCGAGATACGGCGGGAGCTCCTACAATGAGCAGTTCTTC.

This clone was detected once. The CDR3 coding sequence is TGTGCCAGCACCCGGATAGGGGCAGTCTACGAGCAGTACTTC. This codes for CASTRIGAVYEQYF. The rearrangement uses TRBV11-1 and TRBJ2-7, with D possibly being TRBD1 (5 bases). Germline CDR1 reads SGHAT; CDR2 reads FQDESV (reference sequence). Trimming took off 7 bases at V and 3 bases at J, with 16 bases between the two ends. The CDR3 spans 14 residues.

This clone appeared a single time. The CDR3, as DNA: TGTGCCAGCTCACCCCCGACGACGACAGGGATGGGCGGCTACACCTTC. Protein sequence: CASSPPTTTGMGGYTF. The chain couples TRBV18 to TRBJ1-2, with 7 nucleotides matching TRBD1. Trimming removed 3 bases from V and 8 bases from J; junction bases left unmatched: 15. The CDR3 loop spans 16 amino acids. Germline V gives CDR1 KGHSH, CDR2 LQKENI.

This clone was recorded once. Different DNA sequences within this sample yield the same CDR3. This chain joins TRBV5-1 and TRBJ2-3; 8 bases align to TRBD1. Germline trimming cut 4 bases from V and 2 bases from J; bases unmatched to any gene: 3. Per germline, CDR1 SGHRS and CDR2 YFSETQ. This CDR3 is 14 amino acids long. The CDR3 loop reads CASSRQGSTDTQYF. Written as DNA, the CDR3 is TGCGCCAGCAGCCGACAGGGGTCCACAGATACGCAGTATTTT.

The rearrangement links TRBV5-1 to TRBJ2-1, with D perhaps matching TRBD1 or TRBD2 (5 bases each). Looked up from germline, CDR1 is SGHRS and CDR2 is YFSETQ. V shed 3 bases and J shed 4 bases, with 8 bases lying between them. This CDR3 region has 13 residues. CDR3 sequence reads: CASSWDLYNEQFF. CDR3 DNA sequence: TGCGCCAGCAGCTGGGACCTATACAATGAGCAGTTCTTC.

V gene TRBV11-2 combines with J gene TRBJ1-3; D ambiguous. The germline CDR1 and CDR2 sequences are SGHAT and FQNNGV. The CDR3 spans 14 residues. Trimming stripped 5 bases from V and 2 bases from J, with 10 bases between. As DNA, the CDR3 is TGTGCCAGCAGCGCACATGATCCTGGAAACACCATATATTTT. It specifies CASSAHDPGNTIYF.

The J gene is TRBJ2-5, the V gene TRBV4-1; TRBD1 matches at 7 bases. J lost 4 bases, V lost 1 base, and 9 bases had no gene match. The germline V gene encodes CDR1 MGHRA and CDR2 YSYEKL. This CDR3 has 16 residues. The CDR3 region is CASSQAHPGQRETQYF. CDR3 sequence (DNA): TGCGCCAGCAGCCAAGCCCATCCGGGACAGAGAGAGACCCAGTACTTC.

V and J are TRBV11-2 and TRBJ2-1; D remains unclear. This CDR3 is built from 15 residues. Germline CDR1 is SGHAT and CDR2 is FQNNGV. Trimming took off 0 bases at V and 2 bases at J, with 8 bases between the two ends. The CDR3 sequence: CASSLDALAYNEQFF. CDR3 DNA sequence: TGTGCCAGCAGCTTAGATGCATTAGCCTACAATGAGCAGTTCTTC.